The source of this T cell receptor beta chain is a study of T cells and Merkel cell carcinoma outcomes. Assay used: immunoSEQ multiplex PCR; TCRdb lists only in-frame clones, some missing. Among under 25,000 clones listed, around 79% were seen once. This TCR was recovered from a human donor with Merkel cell carcinoma. The specimen sequenced was tumor tissue from Merkel cell carcinoma.

The CDR3 DNA sequence: TGTGCCAGCCACCCGGGACTTTTATACGAGCAGTACTTC. Translating gives CASHPGLLYEQYF. The chain joins TRBV18 to TRBJ2-7; maybe TRBD2 (6 bases). V shed 8 bases and J shed 4 bases, with 15 bases lying between them. Germline lookup yields CDR1 KGHSH and CDR2 LQKENI. This CDR3 contains 13 residues.